This TCR beta chain was recovered during a study of blood T cell repertoires in COVID-19. The length of the CDR3 is 13 residues. Germline V lookup: CDR1 SNHLY, CDR2 FYNNEI. Unmatched junction bases numbered 4, after V lost 5 bases and J lost 4 bases. Sequencing was performed with immunoSEQ multiplex PCR; in TCRdb, only in-frame clones are kept and a portion is missing. The sample gives 400,000 or so clones, 75% to 90% of which show up once; 0.95% to 1.3% is in the top ten. The chain couples TRBV2 to TRBJ1-1; 7 bases align to TRBD1. The receptor's source is a young man who had recovered from COVID-19. The specimen was PBMCs or T cells enriched from blood (not recorded which). This CDR3 is CASSKTGVTEAFF. CDR3 sequence (DNA): TGTGCCAGCAGTAAAACAGGGGTCACTGAAGCTTTCTTT.